These 4 T cell receptor beta chains came from one sample sequenced in a study of OX40 agonist ivuxolimab in advanced cancers. Profiling relied on immunoSEQ multiplex PCR, and the TCRdb table lists in-frame clones only, not all of them. The data show 75,000 or so clones, 84% seen once. The material sequenced was CD4+ or CD8+ T cells sorted from blood, taken in a trial of the OX40 agonist ivuxolimab. The receptors were gathered from an adult with an advanced solid tumor such as melanoma, head and neck, liver or kidney cancer.

The chain is built from TRBV6-6 and TRBJ1-1; no reliable D call. CDR3 length equals 15 residues. V lost 2 bases to trimming and J lost 3 bases, with 13 bases between them. Germline V gene lookup returns CDR1 MNHNY and CDR2 SVGAGI (reference sequence). The CDR3 sequence is CASSYGRITDTEAFF. The DNA for the CDR3 is TGTGCCAGCAGTTACGGTCGTATCACTGACACTGAAGCTTTCTTT.

The V gene is TRBV29-1, the J gene TRBJ2-6, with D possibly TRBD2 on 5 matching bases. In germline, CDR1 is SQVTM, CDR2 ANQGSEA. The V end was cut by 4 bases, the J end by 4 bases, with 11 bases between. There are 14 residues in the CDR3. CDR3 nucleotide sequence: TGCAGCGTTGTGGAGGTCGAGGGGGCCAACGTCCTGACTTTC. It encodes CSVVEVEGANVLTF. The variable domain in full, completed from reference TRBV29-1 and TRBJ2-6, reads SAVISQKPSRDICQRGTSLTIQCQVDSQVTMMFWYRQQPGQSLTLIATANQGSEATYESGFVIDKFPISRPNLTFSTLTVSNMSPEDSSIYLCSVVEVEGANVLTFGAGSRLTVL.

This clone is a singleton in its sample. This chain connects TRBV19 to TRBJ1-5; D unresolved. In germline, CDR1 is LNHDA, CDR2 SQIVND (reference sequence). Trimming took 8 bases from V and 1 from J, leaving 15 bases between them. This CDR3 has 15 residues. CDR3 sequence (DNA): TGTGCCAGTCGGACGACGATGGAGAGCAATCAGCCCCAGCATTTT. It encodes CASRTTMESNQPQHF.

A note on this clone: The junction shows a germline mismatch at one end, possibly a read error. This sample also contains other DNA sequences that code for the same CDR3. The chain carries TRBV5-6 and TRBJ1-5, with D possibly matching TRBD1 (6 bases). The CDR3 is 14 residues long. Germline V gene sequence: CDR1 SGHDT, CDR2 YYEEEE. Here the CDR3 DNA reads TGTGCCAGCAGCGCTCTAACAGGGAATCAGCCCCAACATTTT. It specifies CASSALTGNQPQHF. Complete variable domain (other parts from reference TRBV5-6 and TRBJ1-5): DAGVTQSPTHLIKTRGQQVTLRCSPKSGHDTVSWYQQALGQGPQFIFQYYEEEERQRGNFPDRFSGHQFPNYSSELNVNALLLGDSALYLCASSALTGNQPQHFGDGTRLSIL.